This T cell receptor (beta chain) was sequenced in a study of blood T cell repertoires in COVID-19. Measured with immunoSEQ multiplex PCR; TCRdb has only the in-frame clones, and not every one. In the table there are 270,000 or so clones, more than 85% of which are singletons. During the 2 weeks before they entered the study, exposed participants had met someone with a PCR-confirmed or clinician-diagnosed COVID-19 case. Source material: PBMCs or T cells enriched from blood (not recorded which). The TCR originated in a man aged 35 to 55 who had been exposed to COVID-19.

CDR3 sequence reads: CASRAGTSASQETQYF. The CDR3 bases are TGTGCCAGCAGGGCCGGGACTAGCGCTTCCCAAGAGACCCAGTACTTC. The chain has TRBV5-4 and TRBJ2-5, with 10 bases aligning to TRBD2. Trimming took 5 bases from V and 1 from J; bases not matched to a gene: 8. CDR3 length: 16 residues. Germline values: CDR1 SGHNT, CDR2 YYREEE (reference sequence).